This T cell receptor beta chain came from a study of technical replicates of blood from a handful of donors. CDR1 MNHEY and CDR2 SMNVEV come from the germline V gene (reference sequence). The CDR3 spans 14 residues. The V segment lost 7 bases and the J segment 4 bases; nucleotides outside the gene matches: 8. This table comes from immunoSEQ multiplex PCR, and its TCRdb copy is limited to in-frame clones, with some not included. The sample shows 70,000 to 95,000 clones, 94% of them seen only once. This chain links TRBV27 with TRBJ2-3; 7 nucleotides match TRBD2. This TCR was recovered from a human donor in good health. Sequencing was performed on T cells isolated from PBMCs. The CDR3 coding sequence is TGTGCCAGCACTTCGGGTGGGGGGGCAGATACGCAGTATTTT. Protein: CASTSGGGADTQYF.